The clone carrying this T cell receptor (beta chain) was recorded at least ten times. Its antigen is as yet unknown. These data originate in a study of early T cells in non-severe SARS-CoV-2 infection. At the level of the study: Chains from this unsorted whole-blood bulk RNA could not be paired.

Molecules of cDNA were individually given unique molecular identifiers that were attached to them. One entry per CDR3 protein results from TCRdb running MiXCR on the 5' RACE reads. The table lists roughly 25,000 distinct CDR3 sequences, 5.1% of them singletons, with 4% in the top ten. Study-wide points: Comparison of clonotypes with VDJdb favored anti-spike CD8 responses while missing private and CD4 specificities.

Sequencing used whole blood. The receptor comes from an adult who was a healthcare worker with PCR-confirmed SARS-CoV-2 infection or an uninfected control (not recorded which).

CDR3 in DNA: TGTGCCACTTCGGGATACTCCGAGCAGTACTTC. Protein: CATSGYSEQYF. The V and J genes are TRBV25-1 and TRBJ2-7; D possibly corresponds to TRBD2 (5 bases). This CDR3 contains 11 residues. V dropped 10 bases and J dropped 6 bases, with 13 bases sitting between them. CDR1 is MGHDK and CDR2 is SYGVNS in the germline V gene.